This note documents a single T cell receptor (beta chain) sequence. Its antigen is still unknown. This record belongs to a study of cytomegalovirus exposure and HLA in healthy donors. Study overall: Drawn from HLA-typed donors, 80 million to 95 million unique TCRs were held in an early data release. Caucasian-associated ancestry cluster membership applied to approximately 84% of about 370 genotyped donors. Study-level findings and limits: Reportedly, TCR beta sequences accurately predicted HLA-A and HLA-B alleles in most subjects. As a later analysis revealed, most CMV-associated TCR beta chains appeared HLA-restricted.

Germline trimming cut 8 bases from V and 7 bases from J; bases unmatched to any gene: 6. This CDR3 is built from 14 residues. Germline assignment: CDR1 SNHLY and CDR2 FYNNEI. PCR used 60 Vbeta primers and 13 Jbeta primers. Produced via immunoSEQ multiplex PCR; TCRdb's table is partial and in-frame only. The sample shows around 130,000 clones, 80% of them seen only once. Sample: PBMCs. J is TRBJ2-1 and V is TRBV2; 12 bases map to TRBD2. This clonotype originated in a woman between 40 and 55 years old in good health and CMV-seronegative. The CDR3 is CASRGLAGKNEQFF. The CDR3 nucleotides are TGTGCCAGCCGCGGACTAGCGGGAAAAAATGAGCAGTTCTTC.